The entry that follows covers one TCR beta chain sequence. Its antigen is not known. This sample stems from a study of monozygotic twins with inflammatory bowel disease. The study's findings and limits: Treatment differences in immunosuppression may have added variability to the repertoires of patients.

TCRdb re-called the 5' RACE reads, yielding one record per CDR3 amino acid sequence without DNA. The ten most abundant clones cover around 2.4% of a sample with approximately 400,000 distinct CDR3 sequences. The CDR3 totals 14 residues. Germline assignment: CDR1 SGHDT and CDR2 YYEEEE. The receptor was isolated from a human donor with ulcerative colitis or Crohn's disease, or a healthy co-twin of an affected twin (not recorded which). What was sequenced was blood. The rearrangement uses TRBV5-6 and TRBJ1-2; TCRdb's D call of TRBD1 is untestable without DNA. CDR3 protein: CASSNVRGTAGYTF.